The 3 T cell receptor beta chains in this list originate from one sample, sequenced in a study of shared clonotypes between healthy human individuals. Terminally differentiated effector memory CD45RA+ cells were left out of the naive CD8 fraction, which was CD45RO-negative and positively selected for CCR7. The assay was immunoSEQ multiplex PCR, and TCRdb's table has in-frame clones only and misses some. The table shows about 2,200,000 clones, with 85% to 95% occurring only once. Sequenced sample: naive CD8+ T cells from PBMCs. The receptor source for this set is a man younger than 30 in good health. Some clones in this sample may be carry-over from other donors' samples.

The genes are TRBV6-5 and TRBJ1-6; no clear D gene. The CDR3 contains 16 residues. Germline lookup yields CDR1 MNHEY and CDR2 SVGAGI. V dropped 0 bases and J dropped 6 bases, with 12 bases sitting between them. The CDR3 DNA follows: TGTGCCAGCAGTTACTCGAGAGACACCCGTAATTCACCCCTCCACTTT. This gives the protein CASSYSRDTRNSPLHF.

The chain joins TRBV27 to TRBJ1-5; maybe TRBD1 (6 bases). Germline V gene data show CDR1 as MNHEY and CDR2 as SMNVEV (reference sequence). The germline V and J ends were trimmed by 2 bases and 5 bases, with 13 bases remaining between them. The CDR3 totals 15 residues. The CDR3 DNA follows: TGTGCCAGCAGTTTACGGGGGGCTTCCCATCAGCCCCAGCATTTT. Translated: CASSLRGASHQPQHF.

The chain employs TRBV4-1 and TRBJ2-7; 7 nucleotides agree with TRBD1. The CDR3 runs to 15 residues. CDR1 and CDR2 (germline): MGHRA, YSYEKL. J lost 5 bases, V lost 1 base, and 8 bases had no gene match. The CDR3 DNA reads TGCGCCAGCAGCCAAGCTTCGACAGGGAAAAACGAGCAGTACTTC. This gives the protein CASSQASTGKNEQYF.